This record looks at one T cell receptor beta chain sequence and its context. Produced via immunoSEQ multiplex PCR; TCRdb's table is partial and in-frame only. The table lists about 160,000 clones, 70% to 80% of them singletons. This specimen comes from a study of blood T cell repertoires in COVID-19. The sample taken for sequencing was peripheral blood. This receptor was identified in a woman aged 55-69 years with COVID-19, enrolled during active disease.

CDR3 protein: CASSRRGNTIYF. The DNA for the CDR3 is TGTGCCAGCAGTCGCAGGGGAAACACCATATATTTT. The chain couples TRBV28 to TRBJ1-3; no definite D call. V was cut by 5 bases and J by 4 bases, with 6 bases left in between. Per germline, CDR1 MDHEN and CDR2 SYDVKM. The CDR3 sequence is 12 residues long.